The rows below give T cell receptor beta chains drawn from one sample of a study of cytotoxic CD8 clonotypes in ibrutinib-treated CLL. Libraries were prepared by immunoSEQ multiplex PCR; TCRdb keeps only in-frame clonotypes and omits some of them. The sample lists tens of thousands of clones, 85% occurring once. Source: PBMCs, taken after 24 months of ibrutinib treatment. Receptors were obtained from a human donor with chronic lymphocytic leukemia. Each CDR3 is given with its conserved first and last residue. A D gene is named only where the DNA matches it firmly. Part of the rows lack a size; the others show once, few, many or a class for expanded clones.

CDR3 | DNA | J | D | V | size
CATHRESGNTIYF | TGTGCCACTCACCGGGAGTCTGGAAACACCATATATTTT | TRBJ1-3 | - | TRBV10-3 | once
CASSVVLVSGTQYF | TGTGCCAGCAGTGTGGTACTAGTGAGCGGCACCCAGTACTTC | TRBJ2-5 | - | TRBV2 | -
CSASFRDGAFF | TGCAGTGCTAGTTTTCGGGACGGGGCTTTCTTT | TRBJ1-1 | - | TRBV20-1 | -
CASSIWTNTEAFF | TGTGCCAGCAGCATATGGACAAACACTGAAGCTTTCTTT | TRBJ1-1 | - | TRBV7-2 | medium-sized
CANYRDRYIDTEAFF | TGTGCCAATTACCGGGACAGGTATATAGACACTGAAGCTTTCTTT | TRBJ1-1 | TRBD1 | TRBV2 | -
CASSFGRFASYEQYF | TGTGCCAGCAGCTTCGGACGATTTGCCTCCTACGAGCAGTACTTC | TRBJ2-7 | - | TRBV11-1 | -
CASRPRTGSYNEQFF | TGTGCCAGCAGGCCAAGGACAGGGTCGTACAATGAGCAGTTCTTC | TRBJ2-1 | TRBD1 | TRBV6-4 | -
CAISTGQGSAYEQYF | TGTGCCATCAGCACTGGACAGGGGAGTGCCTACGAGCAGTACTTC | TRBJ2-7 | TRBD1 | TRBV10-3 | -
CASSQQKGPGGEKLFF | TGTGCCAGCAGCCAGCAAAAGGGACCGGGAGGGGAAAAACTGTTTTTT | TRBJ1-4 | - | TRBV4-2 | -
CASSQVLAGLNEKLFF | TGCGCCAGCAGCCAAGTACTGGCAGGCCTTAATGAAAAACTGTTTTTT | TRBJ1-4 | - | TRBV4-1 | -
CASSERDRSNQYSNQPQHF | TGTGCCAGCAGCGAACGGGACAGGTCAAACCAATATAGCAATCAGCCCCAGCATTTT | TRBJ1-5 | TRBD1 | TRBV5-4 | -
CASSPQGGNQPQHF | TGTGCCAGTAGTCCACAGGGTGGCAATCAGCCCCAGCATTTT | TRBJ1-5 | - | TRBV19 | -
CASSLAQFTDTQYF | TGTGCCAGTAGTCTAGCCCAATTCACAGATACGCAGTATTTT | TRBJ2-3 | - | TRBV19 | -
CATGEAGANVLTF | TGTGCCACCGGGGAAGCCGGGGCCAACGTCCTGACTTTC | TRBJ2-6 | - | TRBV19 | -
CASSLGRVGNQPQHF | TGTGCCAGCAGTTTAGGGAGGGTAGGCAATCAGCCCCAGCATTTT | TRBJ1-5 | - | TRBV27 | -
CASSLGAGEIYNEQFF | TGTGCCAGCAGCTTAGGTGCAGGGGAAATCTACAATGAGCAGTTCTTC | TRBJ2-1 | - | TRBV11-3 | -
CASSLGAELAYNEQFF | TGTGCCAGCAGCTTAGGGGCAGAGTTGGCGTACAATGAGCAGTTCTTC | TRBJ2-1 | - | TRBV11-3 | few
CSVVQASGANVLTF | TGCAGCGTAGTACAGGCCTCTGGGGCCAACGTCCTGACTTTC | TRBJ2-6 | - | TRBV29-1 | -
CASSFPYDRTSYEQYF | TGTGCCAGCAGCTTTCCCTACGACAGGACCTCCTACGAGCAGTACTTC | TRBJ2-7 | - | TRBV7-8 | -
CASRRAGLSSYNEQFF | TGTGCCAGCAGGCGAGCGGGCCTGAGCTCCTACAATGAGCAGTTCTTC | TRBJ2-1 | - | TRBV13 | -
CASSLQATGTQYF | TGCGCCAGCAGCTTGCAGGCCACTGGGACCCAGTACTTC | TRBJ2-5 | - | TRBV5-1 | -
CASSLATGELFF | TGTGCCAGCAGCTTAGCCACCGGGGAGCTGTTTTTT | TRBJ2-2 | - | TRBV7-6 | -
CASSLAGAPSTGELFF | TGCGCCAGCAGCTTAGCGGGGGCCCCATCCACCGGGGAGCTGTTTTTT | TRBJ2-2 | TRBD2 | TRBV5-1 | once
CASSEASGFEYFSTDTQYF | TGTGCCAGCAGTGAAGCTAGCGGCTTCGAATACTTTAGCACAGATACGCAGTATTTT | TRBJ2-3 | - | TRBV6-1 | -
CASSFRAGNSPLHF | TGTGCCAGCAGCTTTAGGGCGGGTAATTCACCCCTCCACTTT | TRBJ1-6 | - | TRBV13 | -